Listed here are 15 T cell receptor beta chains from one sample, sequenced in a study of blood T cell repertoires in COVID-19. Profiling relied on immunoSEQ multiplex PCR, and the TCRdb table lists in-frame clones only, not all of them. The sample consists of some 200,000 clones, 87% of them appearing once. Specimen: PBMCs or T cells enriched from blood (not recorded which). The receptor source for this set is a man aged 18 to 35 with acute COVID-19.

The chain has TRBV5-1 and TRBJ2-2; a possible D gene is TRBD2 (6 bases). V was trimmed by 2 bases and J by 6 bases, leaving 17 bases between them. The CDR3 runs to 16 residues. Germline loops: CDR1 SGHRS, CDR2 YFSETQ. CDR3 DNA sequence: TGCGCCAGCAGCTTATTAGCGGCCCCGAGGGCCGGGGAGCTGTTTTTT. Encoded protein: CASSLLAAPRAGELFF.

The chain uses TRBV15 and TRBJ1-1; D remains ambiguous. V lost 0 bases and J lost 4, with 18 bases in between. Germline V gene data show CDR1 as LNHNV and CDR2 as YYDKDF (reference sequence). This CDR3 has 17 residues. DNA of the CDR3: TGTGCCACCAGCAGAGATTCGGCAGTCCTCGGGAGCACTGAAGCTTTCTTT. Its translation is CATSRDSAVLGSTEAFF.

The V call is TRBV11-2, the J call TRBJ1-3; 12 bases line up with TRBD1. J was trimmed by 2 bases and V by 3 bases; bases with no gene match: 5. Germline CDR1 is SGHAT and CDR2 is FQNNGV. The CDR3 extends over 17 amino acids. CDR3 sequence: CASSFSGTGGAGNTIYF. The CDR3, as DNA: TGTGCCAGCAGCTTCTCAGGGACAGGGGGCGCTGGAAACACCATATATTTT.

The J gene is TRBJ1-2, the V gene TRBV28; possibly TRBD1 for D (6 bases). Trimming stripped 3 bases from V and 7 bases from J, with 15 bases between. The CDR3 is 14 amino acids. The germline gives CDR1 MDHEN, CDR2 SYDVKM. CDR3 in amino acids: CASSFGSGDSGYTF. The CDR3 region has the DNA TGTGCCAGCAGTTTTGGTTCAGGGGATAGTGGCTACACCTTC.

V gene TRBV4-2 combines with J gene TRBJ2-7; 7 bases map to TRBD1. The germline V gene encodes CDR1 LGHNA and CDR2 YNFKEQ. The V gene end was trimmed by 3 bases and the J gene end by 1 base; junction bases not matched to a gene: 9. The CDR3 runs 16 residues. The CDR3 loop reads CASSQLTGTVSYEQYF. CDR3 sequence (DNA): TGTGCCAGCAGCCAGTTGACAGGGACGGTATCCTACGAGCAGTACTTC.

This clone occurred a few times. V is TRBV28 and J is TRBJ1-5; D not resolved. The germline gives CDR1 MDHEN, CDR2 SYDVKM. Between the trimmed V and J ends, which lost 6 bases and 0 bases, there was a span of 12 bases. The CDR3 contains 15 residues. The CDR3 DNA reads TGTGCCAGCAGCACCCACGGGAATAGCAATCAGCCCCAGCATTTT. Translating gives CASSTHGNSNQPQHF.

Only one count was recorded for this clone. The V and J genes are TRBV29-1 and TRBJ2-5, with 7 bases identical to TRBD2. Losses at the gene ends were 7 bases for V and 2 bases for J; bases not matched to a gene: 4. CDR3 length: 12 residues. Germline CDR1 is SQVTM and CDR2 is ANQGSEA. The CDR3 reads CSAGLEQETQYF. The CDR3 DNA is TGCAGCGCTGGACTAGAACAAGAGACCCAGTACTTC.

CDR3 loop: CASMRRVGNSGANVLTF. The CDR3 DNA follows: TGTGCCAGCATGCGGCGGGTGGGGAACTCTGGGGCCAACGTCCTGACTTTC. The gene calls are TRBV5-7 and TRBJ2-6; a weak D match, TRBD2 (5 bases). TRBV5-7 is noted as an ORF with a role that remains uncertain. The V gene lost 6 bases and the J gene lost 0 bases, with 16 bases spanning the gap. This CDR3 has 17 residues.

The chain is built from TRBV6-6 and TRBJ2-7; 10 positions match TRBD2. J was trimmed by 2 bases and V by 3 bases; bases with no gene match: 7. The V gene's germline CDR1 is MNHNY and CDR2 SVGAGI (reference sequence). This CDR3 contains 16 residues. The CDR3 DNA is TGTGCCAGCAGTTATTTAGCGGGAGGCGCGACCTACGAGCAGTACTTC. As protein: CASSYLAGGATYEQYF.

The CDR3 protein is CASSVGERGHSYEQYF. CDR3 coding DNA: TGTGCCAGCAGCGTAGGCGAGAGGGGGCATTCCTACGAGCAGTACTTC. The genes are TRBV9 and TRBJ2-7; the match to TRBD1 covers 7 bases. CDR1 is SGDLS, CDR2 YYNGEE, per germline. V was clipped by 0 bases and J by 1 base; unmatched bases: 7. This CDR3 contains 16 residues.

The gene calls are TRBV5-1 and TRBJ2-1; D may be TRBD1 (6 bases). The germline CDR1 and CDR2 sequences are SGHRS and YFSETQ. The CDR3 runs 15 residues. V was cut by 3 bases and J by 3 bases, with 13 bases left in between. The CDR3 here is CASSWLGGDYNEQFF. The CDR3 nucleotides read TGCGCCAGCAGCTGGCTAGGGGGAGACTACAATGAGCAGTTCTTC.

The rearrangement links TRBV20-1 to TRBJ2-7, with D possibly TRBD1 on 6 matching bases. Germline V gene lookup returns CDR1 DFQATT and CDR2 SNEGSKA (reference sequence). The V gene lost 7 bases and the J gene lost 3 bases, with 10 bases spanning the gap. This CDR3 contains 11 residues. The CDR3 DNA reads TGCAGTGTAGGACAGTACTACGAGCAGTACTTC. Translated, it gives CSVGQYYEQYF.

The gene calls are TRBV15 and TRBJ2-2; a possible D gene is TRBD1 (5 bases). The CDR3 is 13 amino acids. The V and J ends lost 7 bases and 1 base respectively, with 7 bases between them. Germline CDR1 and CDR2: LNHNV and YYDKDF (reference sequence). The CDR3 DNA reads as TGTGCCACCAACCAGGGGAACACCGGGGAGCTGTTTTTT. Its translation: CATNQGNTGELFF.

The chain joins TRBV10-1 to TRBJ1-1, with TRBD1 matching 11 bases. The CDR3 has 17 amino acids. Unmatched junction bases numbered 9, after V lost 0 bases and J lost 6 bases. The V gene's germline CDR1 is WNHNN and CDR2 SYGVQD (reference sequence). This CDR3 is CASSESRDRGAKPEAFF. The DNA for the CDR3 is TGCGCCAGCAGTGAGTCCCGGGACAGGGGGGCCAAACCTGAAGCTTTCTTT.

The DNA of the CDR3 is TGTGCCAGCAGTGTATGGACAGGGGGCTCTGGGGCCAACGTCCTGACTTTC. Amino acid sequence: CASSVWTGGSGANVLTF. The J gene is TRBJ2-6, the V gene TRBV25-1; the match to TRBD1 covers 10 bases. This CDR3 is 17 amino acids long. Trimming took 4 bases from V and 0 from J; bases not matched to a gene: 3. Per the germline V gene, CDR1 is MGHDK and CDR2 is SYGVNS. Filled out from reference TRBV25-1 and TRBJ2-6, the complete variable domain reads EADIYQTPRYLVIGTGKKITLECSQTMGHDKMYWYQQDPGMELHLIHYSYGVNSTEKGDLSSESTVSRIRTEHFPLTLESARPSHTSQYLCASSVWTGGSGANVLTFGAGSRLTVL.